This T cell receptor (beta chain) was retrieved from a study of regulatory T cells in long-lasting Graves disease. Overall study context: Patients met the persistent Graves' disease definition after over 5 years of antithyroid drugs with positive TSH receptor antibodies. Overall study results and limits: It is possible that accuracy was reduced by the small size of the sample. Analyses excluded thyroid tissue, covering peripheral blood alone.

Time point indicated: persistent/refractory GD, antithyroid drugs over 5 years with positive TRAb. PBMCs provided the RNA from which the TCR library was made. Diagnoses of Graves' disease were made by American Thyroid Association guidelines. Building of the TCR beta libraries involved iRepertoire HTBI primers and Arm-PCR of CDR3 regions. From the multiplex PCR reads, TCRdb called clonotypes with MiXCR, one entry per CDR3 protein. This table has 500,000 to 700,000 distinct CDR3 sequences, around 30% appearing once. This clonotype was counted a few times. The antigen is undetermined. With 0 bases clipped from V and 5 bases from J, the junction kept 8 bases outside the gene matches. Germline V gives CDR1 SQVTM, CDR2 ANQGSEA. The CDR3 is 15 amino acids.

The TCR sequence derives from a female donor with Graves disease. The chain couples TRBV29-1 to TRBJ1-2; 8 nucleotides align to TRBD1. Sequences were derived from peripheral blood mononuclear cells (PBMCs), sampled when the disease was refractory, from a patient treated with antithyroid drugs. The CDR3 sequence: CSVEDWQGALYGYTF. CDR3 DNA sequence: TGCAGCGTTGAAGATTGGCAGGGGGCCCTATATGGCTACACCTTC. The full variable domain, in which reference TRBV29-1 and TRBJ1-2 provide the parts outside the CDR3, is SAVISQKPSRDICQRGTSLTIQCQVDSQVTMMFWYRQQPGQSLTLIATANQGSEATYESGFVIDKFPISRPNLTFSTLTVSNMSPEDSSIYLCSVEDWQGALYGYTFGSGTRLTVV.